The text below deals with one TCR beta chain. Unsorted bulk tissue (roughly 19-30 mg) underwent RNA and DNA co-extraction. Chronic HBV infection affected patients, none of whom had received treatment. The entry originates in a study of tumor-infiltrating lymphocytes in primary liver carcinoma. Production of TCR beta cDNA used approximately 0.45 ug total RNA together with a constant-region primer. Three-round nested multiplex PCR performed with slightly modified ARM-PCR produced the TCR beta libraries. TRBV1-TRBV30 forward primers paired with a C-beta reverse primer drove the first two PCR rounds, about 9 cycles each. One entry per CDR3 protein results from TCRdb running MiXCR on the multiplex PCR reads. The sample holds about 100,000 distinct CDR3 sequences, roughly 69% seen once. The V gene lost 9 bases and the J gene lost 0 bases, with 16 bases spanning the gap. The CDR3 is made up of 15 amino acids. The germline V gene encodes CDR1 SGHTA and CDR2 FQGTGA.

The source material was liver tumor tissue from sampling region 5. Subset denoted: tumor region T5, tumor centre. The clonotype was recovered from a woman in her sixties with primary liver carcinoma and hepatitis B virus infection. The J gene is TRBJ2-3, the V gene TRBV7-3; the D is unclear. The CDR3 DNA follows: TGTGCCAGTAGCCAAAACCTCGGGAGCACAGATACGCAGTATTTT. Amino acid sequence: CASSQNLGSTDTQYF. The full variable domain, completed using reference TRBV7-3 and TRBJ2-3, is GAGVSQTPSNKVTEKGKYVELRCDPISGHTALYWYRQSLGQGPEFLIYFQGTGAADDSGLPNDRFFAVRPEGSVSTLKIQRTERGDSAVYLCASSQNLGSTDTQYFGPGTRLTVL.